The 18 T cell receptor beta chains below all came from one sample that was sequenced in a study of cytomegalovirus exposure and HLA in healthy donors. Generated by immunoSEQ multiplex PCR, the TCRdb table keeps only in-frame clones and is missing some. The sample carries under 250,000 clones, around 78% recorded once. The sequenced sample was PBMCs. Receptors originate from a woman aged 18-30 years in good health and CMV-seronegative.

CDR3 sequence (DNA): TGTGCCAGCAGCCAAGTGCGGGAGACCGCAGATACGCAGTATTTT. This translates into CASSQVRETADTQYF. V gene TRBV4-2 combines with J gene TRBJ2-3; 7 bases align to TRBD2. Unmatched junction bases numbered 5, after V lost 1 base and J lost 4 bases. The CDR3 sequence is 15 residues long. Germline CDR1 is LGHNA and CDR2 is YNFKEQ.

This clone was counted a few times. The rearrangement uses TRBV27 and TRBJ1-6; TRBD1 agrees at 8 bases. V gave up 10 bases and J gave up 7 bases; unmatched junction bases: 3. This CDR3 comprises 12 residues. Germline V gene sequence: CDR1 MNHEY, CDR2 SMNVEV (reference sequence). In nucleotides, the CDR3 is TGTGCCATCCGGACAGGGAATTCACCCCTCCACTTT. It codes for CAIRTGNSPLHF.

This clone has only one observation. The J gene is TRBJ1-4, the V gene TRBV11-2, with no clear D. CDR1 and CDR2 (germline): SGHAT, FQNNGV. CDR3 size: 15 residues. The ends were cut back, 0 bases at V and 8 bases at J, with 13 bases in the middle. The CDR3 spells CASSLDLRGWEKLFF. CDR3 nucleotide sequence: TGTGCCAGCAGCTTAGATTTACGGGGTTGGGAAAAACTGTTTTTT. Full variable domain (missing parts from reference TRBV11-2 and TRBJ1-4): EAGVAQSPRYKIIEKRQSVAFWCNPISGHATLYWYQQILGQGPKLLIQFQNNGVVDDSQLPKDRFSAERLKGVDSTLKIQPAKLEDSAVYLCASSLDLRGWEKLFFGSGTQLSVL.

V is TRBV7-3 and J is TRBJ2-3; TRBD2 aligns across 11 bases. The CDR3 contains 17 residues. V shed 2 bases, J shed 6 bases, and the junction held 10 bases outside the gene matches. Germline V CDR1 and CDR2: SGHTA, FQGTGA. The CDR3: CASSLGQGTSGYDTQYF. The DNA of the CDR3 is TGTGCCAGCAGCTTAGGTCAAGGGACTAGCGGATACGATACGCAGTATTTT.

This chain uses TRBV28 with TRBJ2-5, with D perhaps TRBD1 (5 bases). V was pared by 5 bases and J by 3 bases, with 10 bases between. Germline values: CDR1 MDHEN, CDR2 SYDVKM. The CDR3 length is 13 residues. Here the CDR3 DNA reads TGTGCCAGCAGTAACGGACATAAAGAGACCCAGTACTTC. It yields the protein CASSNGHKETQYF.

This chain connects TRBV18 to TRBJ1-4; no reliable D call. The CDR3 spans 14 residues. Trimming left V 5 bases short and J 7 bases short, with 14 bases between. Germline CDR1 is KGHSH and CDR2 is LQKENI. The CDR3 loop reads CASSSSDKSEKLFF. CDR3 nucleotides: TGTGCCAGCTCATCCTCGGATAAGAGTGAAAAACTGTTTTTT.

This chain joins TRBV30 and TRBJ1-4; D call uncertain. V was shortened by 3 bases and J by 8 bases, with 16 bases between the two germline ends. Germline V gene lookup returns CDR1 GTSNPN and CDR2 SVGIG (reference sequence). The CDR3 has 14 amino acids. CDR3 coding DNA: TGTGCCTGGAGCCAAGACCAGAATGGCGAAAAACTGTTTTTT. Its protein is CAWSQDQNGEKLFF. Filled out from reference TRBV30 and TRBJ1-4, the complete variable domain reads SQTIHQWPATLVQPVGSPLSLECTVEGTSNPNLYWYRQAAGRGLQLLFYSVGIGQISSEVPQNLSASRPQDRQFILSSKKLLLSDSGFYLCAWSQDQNGEKLFFGSGTQLSVL.

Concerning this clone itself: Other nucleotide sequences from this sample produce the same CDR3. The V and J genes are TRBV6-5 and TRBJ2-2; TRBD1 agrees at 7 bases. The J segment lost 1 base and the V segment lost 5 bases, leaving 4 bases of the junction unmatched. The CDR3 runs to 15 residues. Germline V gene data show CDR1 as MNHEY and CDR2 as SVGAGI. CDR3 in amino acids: CASSPDRRNTGELFF. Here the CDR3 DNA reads TGTGCCAGCAGTCCGGACAGGCGGAACACCGGGGAGCTGTTTTTT.

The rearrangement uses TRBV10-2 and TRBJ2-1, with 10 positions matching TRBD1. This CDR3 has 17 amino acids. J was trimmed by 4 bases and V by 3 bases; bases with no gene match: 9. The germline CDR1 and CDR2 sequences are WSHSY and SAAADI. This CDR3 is CASSDPKGQGSYNEQFF. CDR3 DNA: TGCGCCAGCAGTGACCCCAAGGGACAGGGGTCTTACAATGAGCAGTTCTTC.

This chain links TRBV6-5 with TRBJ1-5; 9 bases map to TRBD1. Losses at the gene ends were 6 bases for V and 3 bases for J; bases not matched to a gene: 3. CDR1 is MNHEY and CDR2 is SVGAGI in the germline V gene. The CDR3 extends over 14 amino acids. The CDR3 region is CASRGTGPNQPQHF. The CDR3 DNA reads TGTGCCAGCAGAGGGACAGGGCCCAATCAGCCCCAGCATTTT.

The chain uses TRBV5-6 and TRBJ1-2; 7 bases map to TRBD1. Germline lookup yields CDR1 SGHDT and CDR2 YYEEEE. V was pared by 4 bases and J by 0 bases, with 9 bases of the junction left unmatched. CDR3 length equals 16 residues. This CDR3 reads CASSLGDRSPNYGYTF. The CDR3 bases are TGTGCCAGCAGCCTTGGGGACAGATCCCCTAACTATGGCTACACCTTC.

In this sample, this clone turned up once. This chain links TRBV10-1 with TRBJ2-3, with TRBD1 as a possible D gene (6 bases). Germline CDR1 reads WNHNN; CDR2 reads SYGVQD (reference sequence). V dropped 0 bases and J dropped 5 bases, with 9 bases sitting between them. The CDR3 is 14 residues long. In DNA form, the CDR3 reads TGCGCCAGCAGTGAGTCGGCAGGGGTAGATACGCAGTATTTT. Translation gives CASSESAGVDTQYF.

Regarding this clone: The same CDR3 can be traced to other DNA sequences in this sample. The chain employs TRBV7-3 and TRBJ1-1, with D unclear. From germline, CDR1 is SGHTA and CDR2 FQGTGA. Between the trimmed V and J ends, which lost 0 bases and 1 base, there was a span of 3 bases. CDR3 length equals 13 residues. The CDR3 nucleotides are TGTGCCAGCAGCTTAACCTGGAACACTGAAGCTTTCTTT. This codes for CASSLTWNTEAFF.

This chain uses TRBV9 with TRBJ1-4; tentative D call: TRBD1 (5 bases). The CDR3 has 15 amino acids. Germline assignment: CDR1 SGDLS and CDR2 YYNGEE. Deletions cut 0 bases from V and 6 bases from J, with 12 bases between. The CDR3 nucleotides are TGTGCCAGCAGCGTAGGGGCGGGGGGATATGAAAAACTGTTTTTT. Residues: CASSVGAGGYEKLFF.

The CDR3 sequence is CSAGGGYGYTF. CDR3 nucleotides: TGCAGTGCTGGAGGTGGCTATGGCTACACCTTC. V and J are TRBV20-1 and TRBJ1-2; D gene uncertain. The CDR3 extends over 11 amino acids. The germline V gene encodes CDR1 DFQATT and CDR2 SNEGSKA (reference sequence). The V and J ends lost 5 bases and 4 bases respectively, with 8 bases between them.

CDR3 sequence: CATSRDQSGPFPAYNEQFF. CDR3 in DNA: TGTGCCACCAGCAGAGATCAAAGCGGGCCTTTCCCCGCCTACAATGAGCAGTTCTTC. The V and J genes are TRBV15 and TRBJ2-1, with a possible D match to TRBD2 (6 bases). The CDR3 spans 19 residues. V gave up 0 bases and J gave up 2 bases, with 20 bases separating them. Germline CDR1 and CDR2: LNHNV and YYDKDF (reference sequence).

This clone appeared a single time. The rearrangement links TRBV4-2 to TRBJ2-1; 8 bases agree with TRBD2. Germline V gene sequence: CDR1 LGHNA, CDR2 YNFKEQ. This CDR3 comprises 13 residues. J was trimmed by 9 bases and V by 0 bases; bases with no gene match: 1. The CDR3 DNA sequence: TGTGCCAGCAGCCAAGACGGGGGGGGTGAGCAGTTCTTC. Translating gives CASSQDGGGEQFF.

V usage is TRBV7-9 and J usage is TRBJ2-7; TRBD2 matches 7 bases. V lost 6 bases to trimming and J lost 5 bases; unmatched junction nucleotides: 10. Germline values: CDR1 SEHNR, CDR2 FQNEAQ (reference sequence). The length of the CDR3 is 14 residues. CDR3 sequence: CASSLSGTKNEQYF. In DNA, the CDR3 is TGTGCCAGCAGTTTGAGCGGGACGAAGAACGAGCAGTACTTC.